This TCR beta chain was identified during a study of human T cells and chemical hapten exposure. Described time point: patch test 1, 2 weeks after DPC sensitization. Treatment reported: therapeutic diphenylcyclopropenone sensitization with weekly scalp DPC. This clonotype was counted at least ten times. MiXCR, applied by TCRdb to the RACE reads, yields one record per CDR3 protein. This sample has around 110,000 distinct CDR3 sequences, with around 10% found just once. Sequences were derived from whole blood, sampled in connection with sensitization to the hapten diphenylcyclopropenone (DPC). The TCR originated in a woman aged 45-59 years with alopecia areata. Some clones in this sample may be carry-over from other donors' samples.

CDR3 in amino acids: CASSEIGGQPQHF. CDR3 nucleotides: TGTGCCAGCAGTGAGATCGGTGGTCAGCCCCAGCATTTT. This chain joins TRBV28 and TRBJ1-5; D is undetermined. The germline V gene has CDR1 MDHEN and CDR2 SYDVKM. The CDR3 runs to 13 residues. V gave up 5 bases and J gave up 6 bases, with 11 bases separating them.